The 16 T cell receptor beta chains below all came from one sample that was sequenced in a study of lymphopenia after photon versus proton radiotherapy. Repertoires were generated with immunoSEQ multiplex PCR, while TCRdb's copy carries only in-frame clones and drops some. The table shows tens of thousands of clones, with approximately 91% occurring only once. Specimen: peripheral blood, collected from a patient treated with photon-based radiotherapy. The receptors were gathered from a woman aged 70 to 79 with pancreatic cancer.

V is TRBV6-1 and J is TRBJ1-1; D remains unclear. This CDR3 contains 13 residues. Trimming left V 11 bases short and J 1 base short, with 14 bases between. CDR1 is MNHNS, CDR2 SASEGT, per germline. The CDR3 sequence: CAVQPFANTEAFF. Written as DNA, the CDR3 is TGTGCCGTACAGCCGTTTGCGAACACTGAAGCTTTCTTT.

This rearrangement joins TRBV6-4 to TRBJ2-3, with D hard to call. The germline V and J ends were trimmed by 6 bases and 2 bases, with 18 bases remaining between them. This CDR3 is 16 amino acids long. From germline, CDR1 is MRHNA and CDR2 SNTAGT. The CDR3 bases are TGTGCCAGCAGCTCCAGTGTGGGTAGTACCACAGATACGCAGTATTTT. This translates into CASSSSVGSTTDTQYF.

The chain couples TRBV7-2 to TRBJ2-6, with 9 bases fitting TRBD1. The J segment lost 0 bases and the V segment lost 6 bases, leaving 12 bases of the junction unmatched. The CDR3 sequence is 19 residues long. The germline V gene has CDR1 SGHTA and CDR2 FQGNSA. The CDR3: CASRRNPGQGLSGANVLTF. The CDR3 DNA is TGTGCCAGCAGAAGGAACCCGGGACAGGGCCTCTCTGGGGCCAACGTCCTGACTTTC.

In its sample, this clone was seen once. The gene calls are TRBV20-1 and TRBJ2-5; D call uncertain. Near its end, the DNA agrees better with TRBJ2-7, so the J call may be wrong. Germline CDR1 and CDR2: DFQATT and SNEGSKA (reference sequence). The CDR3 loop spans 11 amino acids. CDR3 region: CSARLRYEQYF. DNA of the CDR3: TGCAGTGCTAGGCTCCGCTACGAGCAGTACTTC.

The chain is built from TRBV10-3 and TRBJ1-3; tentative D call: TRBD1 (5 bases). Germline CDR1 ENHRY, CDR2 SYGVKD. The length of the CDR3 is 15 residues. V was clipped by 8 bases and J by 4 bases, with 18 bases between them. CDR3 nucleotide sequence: TGTGCCATCTCCCCGGGGCGGGCCTCAGGAAACACCATATATTTT. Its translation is CAISPGRASGNTIYF.

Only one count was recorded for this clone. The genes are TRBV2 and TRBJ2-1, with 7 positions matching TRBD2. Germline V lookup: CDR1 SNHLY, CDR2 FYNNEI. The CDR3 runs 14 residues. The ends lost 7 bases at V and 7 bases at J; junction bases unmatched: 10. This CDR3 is CASNMGGSVNEQFF. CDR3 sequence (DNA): TGTGCCAGCAATATGGGCGGGAGCGTGAATGAGCAGTTCTTC.

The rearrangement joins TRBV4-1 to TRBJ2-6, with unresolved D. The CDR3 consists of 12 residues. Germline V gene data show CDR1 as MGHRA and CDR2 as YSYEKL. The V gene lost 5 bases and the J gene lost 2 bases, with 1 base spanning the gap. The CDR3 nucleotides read TGCGCCAGCAGCGCTGGGGCCAACGTCCTGACTTTC. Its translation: CASSAGANVLTF.

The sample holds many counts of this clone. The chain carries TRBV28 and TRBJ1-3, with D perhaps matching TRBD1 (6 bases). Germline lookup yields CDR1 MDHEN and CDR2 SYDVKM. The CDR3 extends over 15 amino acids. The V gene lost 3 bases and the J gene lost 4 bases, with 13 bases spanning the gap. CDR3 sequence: CASSLSQGIGNTIYF. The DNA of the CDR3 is TGTGCCAGCAGTTTGTCACAGGGTATAGGAAACACCATATATTTT.

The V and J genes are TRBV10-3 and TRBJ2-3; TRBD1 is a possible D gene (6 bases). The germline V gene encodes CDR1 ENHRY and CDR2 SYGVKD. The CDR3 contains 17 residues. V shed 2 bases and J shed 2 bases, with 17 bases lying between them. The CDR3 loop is CAISEIQGKGHTDTQYF. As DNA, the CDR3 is TGTGCCATCAGTGAGATACAGGGCAAGGGACACACAGATACGCAGTATTTT.

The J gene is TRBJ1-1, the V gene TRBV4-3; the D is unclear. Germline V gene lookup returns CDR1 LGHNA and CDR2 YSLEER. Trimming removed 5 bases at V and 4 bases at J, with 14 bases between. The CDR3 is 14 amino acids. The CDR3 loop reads CASSKGVLSTEAFF. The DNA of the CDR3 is TGCGCCAGCAGCAAGGGAGTTTTATCCACTGAAGCTTTCTTT.

This CDR3 reads CASRTETQYF. In DNA form, the CDR3 reads TGTGCCAGCAGAACAGAGACCCAGTACTTC. V gene TRBV2 combines with J gene TRBJ2-5; D not certain. Germline lookup yields CDR1 SNHLY and CDR2 FYNNEI. V was shortened by 6 bases and J by 4 bases, with 3 bases between the two germline ends. The CDR3 consists of 10 residues.

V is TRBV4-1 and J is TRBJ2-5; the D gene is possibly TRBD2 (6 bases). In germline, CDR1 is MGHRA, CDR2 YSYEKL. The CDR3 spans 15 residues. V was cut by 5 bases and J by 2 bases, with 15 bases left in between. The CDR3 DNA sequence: TGCGCCAGCAGCGCCCTCCGGGAGAGGCAAGAGACCCAGTACTTC. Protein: CASSALRERQETQYF.

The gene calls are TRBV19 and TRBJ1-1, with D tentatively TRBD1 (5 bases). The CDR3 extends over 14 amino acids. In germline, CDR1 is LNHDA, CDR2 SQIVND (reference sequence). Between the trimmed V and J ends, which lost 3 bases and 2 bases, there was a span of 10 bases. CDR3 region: CASSIGGTNTEAFF. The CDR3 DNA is TGTGCCAGTAGTATCGGGGGGACTAACACTGAAGCTTTCTTT.

The CDR3 DNA sequence: TGTGCCAGCAGCCGTAAGACTTCTAGCGGGAGATGGGGGGACACAGATACGCAGTATTTT. Translating it yields CASSRKTSSGRWGDTDTQYF. The chain joins TRBV7-3 to TRBJ2-3, with 10 bases matching TRBD2. Trimming cost V 5 bases and J 2 bases; bases outside gene matches: 19. The CDR3 covers 20 residues. Germline values: CDR1 SGHTA, CDR2 FQGTGA.

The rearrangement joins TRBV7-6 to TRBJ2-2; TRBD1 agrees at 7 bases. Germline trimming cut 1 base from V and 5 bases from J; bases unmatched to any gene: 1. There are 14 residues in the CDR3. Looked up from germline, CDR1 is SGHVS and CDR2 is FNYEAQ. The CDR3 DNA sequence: TGTGCCAGCAGCTTAGTACAGGGGACCGGGGAGCTGTTTTTT. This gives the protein CASSLVQGTGELFF.

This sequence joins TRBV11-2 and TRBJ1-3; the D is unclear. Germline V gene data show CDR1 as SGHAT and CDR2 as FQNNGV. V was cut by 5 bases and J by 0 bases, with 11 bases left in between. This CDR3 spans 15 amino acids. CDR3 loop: CASSPGPVSGNTIYF. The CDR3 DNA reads TGTGCCAGCAGCCCTGGACCGGTCTCTGGAAACACCATATATTTT.